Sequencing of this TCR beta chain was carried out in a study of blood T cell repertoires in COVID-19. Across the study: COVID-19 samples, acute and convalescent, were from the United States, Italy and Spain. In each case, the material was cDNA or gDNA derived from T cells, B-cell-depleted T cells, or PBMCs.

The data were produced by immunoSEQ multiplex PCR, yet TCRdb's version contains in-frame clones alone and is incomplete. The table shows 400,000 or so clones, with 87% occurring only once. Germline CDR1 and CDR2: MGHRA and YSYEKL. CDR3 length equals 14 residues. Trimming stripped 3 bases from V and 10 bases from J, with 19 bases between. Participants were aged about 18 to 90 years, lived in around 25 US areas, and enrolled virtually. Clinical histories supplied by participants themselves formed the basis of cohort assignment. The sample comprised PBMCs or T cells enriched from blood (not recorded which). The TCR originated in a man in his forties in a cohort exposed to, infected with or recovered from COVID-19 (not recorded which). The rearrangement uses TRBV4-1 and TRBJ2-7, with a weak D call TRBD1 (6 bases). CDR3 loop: CASSQQQGPDRQYF. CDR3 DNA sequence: TGCGCCAGCAGCCAGCAACAGGGCCCCGACCGCCAGTACTTC.